The next 20 T cell receptor beta chains were all read from a single sample in a study of post-analysis software for immune sequencing data. Unique molecular identifiers had been added to the TCR beta cDNA libraries. TCRdb re-called the PCR reads through MiXCR, storing one row per CDR3 protein. The sample shows 550,000 to 700,000 distinct CDR3 sequences, 44% of them seen only once. What these receptors recognize is not known. Study-wide points: Roughly 5 TRBV segments, including TRBV5-6, TRBV5-1 and TRBV20-1, were more frequent in patients than controls.

The sample comprised blood. Source of these receptors: a girl aged 5 to 17 with multiple sclerosis.

This chain connects TRBV7-2 to TRBJ1-2; TRBD1 matches 8 bases. The germline CDR1 and CDR2 sequences are SGHTA and FQGNSA. This CDR3 contains 15 residues. With V trimmed by 3 bases and J by 8 bases, 11 bases remained unmatched. CDR3 in DNA: TGTGCCAGCAGCTTCCCCGGGACAGGATACCAAGGCTACACCTTC. Amino acid sequence: CASSFPGTGYQGYTF.

The chain uses TRBV12-3 or TRBV12-4 and TRBJ1-2; a weak D match, TRBD1 (6 bases). The CDR3 runs to 17 residues. V was shortened by 6 bases and J by 3 bases, with 23 bases between the two germline ends. This CDR3 is CASSLPTGRIGHYGYTF. DNA for the CDR3: TGTGCCAGCAGCCTACCGACAGGTCGGATCGGACACTATGGCTACACCTTC.

V gene TRBV6-6 combines with J gene TRBJ1-5; D gene ambiguous. The CDR3 is 16 amino acids. V was cut by 6 bases and J by 0 bases, with 15 bases left in between. Germline loops: CDR1 MNHNY, CDR2 SVGAGI (reference sequence). The CDR3 region has the DNA TGTGCCAGCAGGCCCCCCCAGCGGGATAGCAATCAGCCCCAGCATTTT. It encodes CASRPPQRDSNQPQHF.

This clonotype was observed a handful of times. At one end the junction does not follow the germline gene, possibly because of a read error. The V gene is TRBV5-1, the J gene TRBJ2-7; D could derive from TRBD1 or TRBD2 (5 bases each). Germline CDR1 SGHRS, CDR2 YFSETQ. The CDR3 is 14 residues long. CDR3 residues: CVSSFRDGTYEQYF. The CDR3 nucleotides read TGCGTCAGCAGCTTCCGGGACGGTACCTACGAGCAGTACTTC.

The J gene is TRBJ2-5, the V gene TRBV29-1; 9 bases align to TRBD1. This CDR3 spans 14 amino acids. Germline assignment: CDR1 SQVTM and CDR2 ANQGSEA. The V and J ends lost 3 bases and 2 bases, in that order; junction bases with no gene match: 4. The CDR3 bases are TGCAGCGTTGAGGACAGGGGTATACAAGAGACCCAGTACTTC. It yields the protein CSVEDRGIQETQYF.

This clonotype has only a few counts. The J gene is TRBJ1-1, the V gene TRBV6-1; the D gene is possibly TRBD1 (5 bases). CDR3 size: 13 residues. V was clipped by 4 bases and J by 1 base, with 7 bases between them. In germline, CDR1 is MNHNS, CDR2 SASEGT. CDR3: CASSGQPNTEAFF. The CDR3 nucleotides read TGTGCCAGCAGTGGACAGCCGAACACTGAAGCTTTCTTT.

The J gene is TRBJ1-1, the V gene TRBV7-2, with 10 bases lining up with TRBD1. Germline V gives CDR1 SGHTA, CDR2 FQGNSA. The CDR3 totals 16 residues. The V gene end was trimmed by 3 bases and the J gene end by 4 bases; junction bases not matched to a gene: 8. This CDR3 reads CASSFGGTGVGTEAFF. CDR3 sequence (DNA): TGTGCCAGCAGCTTTGGGGGGACAGGGGTCGGCACTGAAGCTTTCTTT.

This clonotype showed up just a few times. The rearrangement links TRBV12-3 or TRBV12-4 to TRBJ2-3; D remains ambiguous. V was pared by 7 bases and J by 2 bases, with 22 bases between. This CDR3 has 17 residues. Written as DNA, the CDR3 is TGTGCCAGCACCCATAGGTCTACTCCTTCTTTCACAGATACGCAGTATTTT. It encodes CASTHRSTPSFTDTQYF.

This chain links TRBV7-2 with TRBJ2-1; D may be TRBD1 (6 bases). Germline loops: CDR1 SGHTA, CDR2 FQGNSA. V lost 2 bases and J 2 bases, leaving 13 bases between the germline ends. This CDR3 has 16 amino acids. CDR3: CASSLPTGGPYNEQFF. CDR3 DNA sequence: TGTGCCAGCAGCTTACCGACAGGAGGACCCTACAATGAGCAGTTCTTC.

This sequence joins TRBV7-8 and TRBJ2-1, with 8 nucleotides matching TRBD2. From germline, CDR1 is SGHVS and CDR2 FQNEAQ. Unmatched junction bases numbered 2, after V lost 4 bases and J lost 0 bases. There are 15 residues in the CDR3. As DNA, the CDR3 is TGTGCCAGCAGCTATCTAGCGGGCTCCTACAATGAGCAGTTCTTC. Translating it yields CASSYLAGSYNEQFF.

The chain is built from TRBV9 and TRBJ2-4; D is uncertain. The J call is uncertain, as TRBJ2-7 better fits the DNA end. This CDR3 contains 14 residues. Germline V gene lookup returns CDR1 SGDLS and CDR2 YYNGEE. The CDR3 region has the DNA TGTGCCAGCAGCCGCCGAGGTGCAGCCTACGAGCAGTACTTC. Residues: CASSRRGAAYEQYF.

The chain has TRBV20-1 and TRBJ1-1; D possibly corresponds to TRBD1 (5 bases). The CDR3 has 14 residues. Trimming took 5 bases from V and 10 from J, leaving 23 bases between them. Germline V lookup: CDR1 DFQATT, CDR2 SNEGSKA (reference sequence). CDR3 loop: CSAPAGTTGPGAFF. In DNA form, the CDR3 reads TGCAGTGCTCCCGCGGGGACCACGGGACCTGGAGCTTTCTTT.

This clonotype has only a few counts. The chain links TRBV9 to TRBJ2-5, with 9 bases that match TRBD1. V dropped 0 bases and J dropped 4; count of bases not matched to a gene: 7. This CDR3 spans 16 amino acids. Looked up from germline, CDR1 is SGDLS and CDR2 is YYNGEE. The CDR3 nucleotides read TGTGCCAGCAGCGTAGCAGGGGGGACAGGGCCAGAGACCCAGTACTTC. Amino acid sequence: CASSVAGGTGPETQYF.

This clonotype was seen many times. The chain carries TRBV7-6 and TRBJ2-1, with D possibly being TRBD2 (5 bases). This CDR3 has 13 residues. Germline loops: CDR1 SGHVS, CDR2 FNYEAQ. Trimming left V 5 bases short and J 4 bases short, with 9 bases between. CDR3 nucleotide sequence: TGTGCCAGCAGCCCTAGCCCATACAATGAGCAGTTCTTC. Amino acids: CASSPSPYNEQFF.

The gene calls are TRBV5-1 and TRBJ1-1; D is uncertain. The CDR3 totals 14 residues. V was trimmed by 1 base and J by 2 bases, leaving 9 bases between them. CDR1 is SGHRS, CDR2 YFSETQ, per germline. The CDR3 region is CASSLNDVNTEAFF. The CDR3 coding sequence is TGCGCCAGCAGCTTGAACGACGTCAACACTGAAGCTTTCTTT.

This rearrangement joins TRBV7-3 to TRBJ1-2; TRBD1 matches 7 bases. The CDR3 is made up of 14 amino acids. From germline, CDR1 is SGHTA and CDR2 FQGTGA. Trimming cost V 0 bases and J 6 bases; bases outside gene matches: 4. The CDR3 DNA sequence: TGTGCCAGCAGCTTAACCACAGGGGCCCATGGCTACACCTTC. Translated, it gives CASSLTTGAHGYTF.

V is TRBV20-1 and J is TRBJ2-5; 9 positions match TRBD2. This CDR3 has 14 amino acids. The trim removed 6 bases at V and 2 bases at J, leaving 7 bases unmatched. Germline V CDR1 and CDR2: DFQATT, SNEGSKA (reference sequence). The CDR3 DNA sequence: TGCAGTGCCAACGGACTAGCGAGGCAAGAGACCCAGTACTTC. Translation gives CSANGLARQETQYF.

The genes are TRBV6-1 and TRBJ1-2; 7 bases are shared with TRBD1. The CDR3 length is 12 residues. V shed 2 bases, J shed 10 bases, and the junction held 4 bases outside the gene matches. Germline loops: CDR1 MNHNS, CDR2 SASEGT. In nucleotides, the CDR3 is TGTGCCAGCAGTGAAAGGGGGCGGCCCTACACCTTC. Its protein is CASSERGRPYTF.

The chain uses TRBV25-1 and TRBJ1-4, with D hard to call. Germline lookup yields CDR1 MGHDK and CDR2 SYGVNS. V lost 4 bases and J lost 5, with 17 bases in between. The CDR3 is 16 residues long. The CDR3 here is CASSVTPPLMNEKLFF. The DNA for the CDR3 is TGTGCCAGCAGTGTAACCCCCCCACTAATGAATGAAAAACTGTTTTTT.

This clonotype was observed a few times. V and J are TRBV7-2 and TRBJ1-6; 7 positions agree with TRBD1. Trimming at V came to 5 bases and at J to 6 bases, leaving 7 bases not matched to a gene. CDR3 size: 15 residues. Germline assignment: CDR1 SGHTA and CDR2 FQGNSA. CDR3: CASSRQTGLNSPLHF. The CDR3 region has the DNA TGTGCCAGCAGCCGTCAGACAGGGCTTAATTCACCCCTCCACTTT.